The source of this TCR beta chain is a study of cytomegalovirus exposure and HLA in healthy donors. The CDR3 is 13 residues long. The PCR ran on 60 Vbeta and 13 Jbeta primers. This table comes from immunoSEQ multiplex PCR, and its TCRdb copy is limited to in-frame clones, with some not included. The repertoire holds fewer than 100,000 clones, about 83% seen once, with approximately 15% in the top ten. The TCR sequence derives from a man in his 60s in good health and CMV-seropositive. V gene TRBV21-1 combines with J gene TRBJ2-7; the D call of TRBD1 is as the table states it, not checked on the DNA. TRBV21-1 is a pseudogene locus. Sequenced sample: PBMCs. The CDR3, as DNA: TGTGCCAGCAGCAGGGCAGGGTTCTACGAGCAGTACTTC. This gives the protein CASSRAGFYEQYF.